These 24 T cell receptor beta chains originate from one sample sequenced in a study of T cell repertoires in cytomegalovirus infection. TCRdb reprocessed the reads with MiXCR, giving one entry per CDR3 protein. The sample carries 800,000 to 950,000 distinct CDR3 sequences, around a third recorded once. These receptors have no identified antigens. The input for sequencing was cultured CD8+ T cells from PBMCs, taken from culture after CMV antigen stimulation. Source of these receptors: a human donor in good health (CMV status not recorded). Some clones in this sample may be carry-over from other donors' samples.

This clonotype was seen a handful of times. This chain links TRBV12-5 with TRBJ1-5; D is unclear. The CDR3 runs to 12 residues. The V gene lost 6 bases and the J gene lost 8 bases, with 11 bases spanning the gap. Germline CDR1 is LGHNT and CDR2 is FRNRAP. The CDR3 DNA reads TGTGCTAGTGGAGAACCGACGGAGCCCCAGCATTTT. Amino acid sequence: CASGEPTEPQHF.

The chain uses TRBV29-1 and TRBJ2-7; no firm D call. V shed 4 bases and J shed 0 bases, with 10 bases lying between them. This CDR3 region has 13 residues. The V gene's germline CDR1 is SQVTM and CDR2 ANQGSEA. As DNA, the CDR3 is TGCAGCGTTGTCGCCGACTTCTCCTACGAGCAGTACTTC. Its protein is CSVVADFSYEQYF.

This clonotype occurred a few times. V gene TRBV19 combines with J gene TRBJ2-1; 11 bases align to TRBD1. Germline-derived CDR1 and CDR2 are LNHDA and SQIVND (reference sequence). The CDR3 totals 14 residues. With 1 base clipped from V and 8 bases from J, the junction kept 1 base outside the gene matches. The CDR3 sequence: CASSIGTGGDEQFF. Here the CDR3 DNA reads TGTGCCAGTAGTATAGGGACAGGGGGCGATGAGCAGTTCTTC.

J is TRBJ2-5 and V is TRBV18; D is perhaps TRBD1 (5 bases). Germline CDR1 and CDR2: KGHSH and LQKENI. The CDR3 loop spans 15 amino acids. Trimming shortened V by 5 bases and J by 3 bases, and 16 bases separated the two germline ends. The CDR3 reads CASSAARGREETQYF. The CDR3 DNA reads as TGTGCCAGCTCAGCCGCAAGGGGCCGCGAAGAGACCCAGTACTTC.

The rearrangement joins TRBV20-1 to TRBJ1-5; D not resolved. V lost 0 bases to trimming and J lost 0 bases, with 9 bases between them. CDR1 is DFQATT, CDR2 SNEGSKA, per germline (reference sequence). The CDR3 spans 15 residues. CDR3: CSARETEYSNQPQHF. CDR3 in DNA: TGCAGTGCTAGAGAGACGGAGTATAGCAATCAGCCCCAGCATTTT.

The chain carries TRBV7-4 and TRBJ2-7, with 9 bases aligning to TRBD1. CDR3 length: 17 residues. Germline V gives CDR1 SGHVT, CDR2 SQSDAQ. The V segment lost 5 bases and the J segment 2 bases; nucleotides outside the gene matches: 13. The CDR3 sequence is CASSPSSRDRAAYEQYF. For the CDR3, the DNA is TGTGCCAGCAGCCCATCCTCCCGGGACAGGGCTGCCTACGAGCAGTACTTC.

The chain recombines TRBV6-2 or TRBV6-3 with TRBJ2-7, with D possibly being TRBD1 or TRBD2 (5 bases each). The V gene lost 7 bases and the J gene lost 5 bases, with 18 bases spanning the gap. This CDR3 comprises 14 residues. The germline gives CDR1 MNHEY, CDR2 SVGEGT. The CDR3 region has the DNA TGTGCCAGCAAGGAAGAGGGGCTAAGGGACGAGCAGTACGTC. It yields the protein CASKEEGLRDEQYV.

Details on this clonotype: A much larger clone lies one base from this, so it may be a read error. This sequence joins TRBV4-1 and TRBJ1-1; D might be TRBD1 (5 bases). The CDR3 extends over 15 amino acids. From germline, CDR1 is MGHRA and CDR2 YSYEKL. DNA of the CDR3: TGCGCCAGCGGCCAAGGTCGGGGGTTCAACACTGAAGCTTTCTTT. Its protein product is CASGQGRGFNTEAFF.

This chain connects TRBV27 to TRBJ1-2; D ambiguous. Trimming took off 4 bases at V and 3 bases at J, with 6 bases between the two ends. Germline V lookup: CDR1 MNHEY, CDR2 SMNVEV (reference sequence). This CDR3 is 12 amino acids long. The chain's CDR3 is CASSSPYYGYTF. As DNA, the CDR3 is TGTGCCAGCAGTTCCCCGTACTATGGCTACACCTTC.

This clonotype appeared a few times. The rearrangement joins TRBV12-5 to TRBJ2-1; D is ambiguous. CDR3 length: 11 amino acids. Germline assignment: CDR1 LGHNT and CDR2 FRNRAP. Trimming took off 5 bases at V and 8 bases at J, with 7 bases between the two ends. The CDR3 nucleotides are TGTGCTAGTGGTCCTGGAGATGAGCAGTTCTTC. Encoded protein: CASGPGDEQFF.

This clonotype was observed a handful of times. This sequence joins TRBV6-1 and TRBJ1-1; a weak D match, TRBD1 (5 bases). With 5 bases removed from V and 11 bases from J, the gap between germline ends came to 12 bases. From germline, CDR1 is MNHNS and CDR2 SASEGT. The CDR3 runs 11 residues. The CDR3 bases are TGTGCCAGCAGTTATTGGGGACGGGCTTTCTTT. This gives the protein CASSYWGRAFF.

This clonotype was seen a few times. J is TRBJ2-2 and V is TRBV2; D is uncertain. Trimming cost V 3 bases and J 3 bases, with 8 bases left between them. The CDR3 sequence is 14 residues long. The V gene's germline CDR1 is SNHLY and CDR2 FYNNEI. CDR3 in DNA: TGTGCCAGCAGTGATAAGGGATACACCGGGGAGCTGTTTTTT. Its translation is CASSDKGYTGELFF.

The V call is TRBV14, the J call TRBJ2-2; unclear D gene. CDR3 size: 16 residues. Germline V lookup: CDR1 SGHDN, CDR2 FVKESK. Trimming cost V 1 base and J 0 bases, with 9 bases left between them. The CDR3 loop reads CASSQGWWSNTGELFF. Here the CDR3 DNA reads TGTGCCAGCAGCCAAGGCTGGTGGTCGAACACCGGGGAGCTGTTTTTT.

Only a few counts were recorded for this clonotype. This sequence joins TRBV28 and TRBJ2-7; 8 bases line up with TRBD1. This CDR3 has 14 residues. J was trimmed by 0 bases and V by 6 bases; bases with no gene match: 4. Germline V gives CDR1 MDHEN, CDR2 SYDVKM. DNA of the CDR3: TGTGCCAGCAGGCGGACAGGGAGCTCCTACGAGCAGTACTTC. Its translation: CASRRTGSSYEQYF.

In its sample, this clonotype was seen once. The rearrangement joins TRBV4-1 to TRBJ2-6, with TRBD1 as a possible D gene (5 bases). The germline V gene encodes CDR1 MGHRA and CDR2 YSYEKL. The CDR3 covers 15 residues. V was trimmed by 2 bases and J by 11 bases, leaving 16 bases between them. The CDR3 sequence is CASSQRQRPRDVLTF. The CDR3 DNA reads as TGCGCCAGCAGCCAACGACAGCGTCCGAGAGACGTCCTGACTTTC.

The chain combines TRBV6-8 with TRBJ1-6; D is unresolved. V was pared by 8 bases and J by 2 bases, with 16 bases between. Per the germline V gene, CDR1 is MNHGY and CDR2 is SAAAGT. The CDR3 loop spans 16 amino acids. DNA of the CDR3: TGTGCCAGCGGCCGGACCCCGGGGACCTATAATTCACCCCTCCACTTT. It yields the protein CASGRTPGTYNSPLHF.

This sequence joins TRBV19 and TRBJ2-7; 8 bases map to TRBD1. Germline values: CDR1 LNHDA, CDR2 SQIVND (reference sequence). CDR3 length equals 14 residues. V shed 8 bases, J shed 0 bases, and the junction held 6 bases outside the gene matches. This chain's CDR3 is CASGRQGSSYEQYF. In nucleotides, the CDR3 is TGTGCCAGTGGGCGACAGGGGTCCTCCTACGAGCAGTACTTC.

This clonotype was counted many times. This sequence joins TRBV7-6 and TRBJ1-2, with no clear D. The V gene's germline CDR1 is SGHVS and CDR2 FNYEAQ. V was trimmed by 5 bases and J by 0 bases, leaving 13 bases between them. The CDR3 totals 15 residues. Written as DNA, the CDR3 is TGTGCCAGCAGCCTACTTGGGGAAGCTAACTATGGCTACACCTTC. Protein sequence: CASSLLGEANYGYTF.

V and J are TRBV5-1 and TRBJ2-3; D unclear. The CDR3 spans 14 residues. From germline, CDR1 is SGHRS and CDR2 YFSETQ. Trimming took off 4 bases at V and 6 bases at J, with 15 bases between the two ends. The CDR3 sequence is CASSPILGSDTQYF. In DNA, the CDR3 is TGCGCCAGCAGCCCTATTTTGGGATCGGATACGCAGTATTTT.

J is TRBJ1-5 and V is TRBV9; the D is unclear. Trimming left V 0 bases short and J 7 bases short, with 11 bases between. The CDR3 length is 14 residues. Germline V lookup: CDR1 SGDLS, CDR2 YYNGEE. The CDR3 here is CASSVVASGQPQHF. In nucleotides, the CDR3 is TGTGCCAGCAGCGTAGTAGCATCAGGCCAGCCCCAGCATTTT.

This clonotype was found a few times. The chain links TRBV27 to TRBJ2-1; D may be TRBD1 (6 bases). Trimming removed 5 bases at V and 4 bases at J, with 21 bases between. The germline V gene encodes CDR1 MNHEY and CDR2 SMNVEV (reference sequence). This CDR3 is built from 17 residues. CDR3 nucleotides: TGTGCCAGCAGTCCGTGGACAGAGGTAGCCTATTACAATGAGCAGTTCTTC. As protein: CASSPWTEVAYYNEQFF.

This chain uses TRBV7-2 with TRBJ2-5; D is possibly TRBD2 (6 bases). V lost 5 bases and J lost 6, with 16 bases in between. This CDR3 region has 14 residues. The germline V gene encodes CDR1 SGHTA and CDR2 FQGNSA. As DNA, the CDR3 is TGTGCCAGCAGCCCCACATCGGGAGAAAAGACCCAGTACTTC. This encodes CASSPTSGEKTQYF. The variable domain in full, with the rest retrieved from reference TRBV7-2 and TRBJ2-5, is GAGVSQSPSNKVTEKGKDVELRCDPISGHTALYWYRQSLGQGLEFLIYFQGNSAPDKSGLPSDRFSAERTGGSVSTLTIQRTQQEDSAVYLCASSPTSGEKTQYFGPGTRLLVL.

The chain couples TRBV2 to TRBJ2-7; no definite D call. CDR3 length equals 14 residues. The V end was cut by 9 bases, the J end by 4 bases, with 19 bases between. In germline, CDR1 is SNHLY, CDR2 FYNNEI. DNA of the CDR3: TGTGCCAGTTCCTTGGACCCCATGGGATACGAGCAGTACTTC. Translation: CASSLDPMGYEQYF.

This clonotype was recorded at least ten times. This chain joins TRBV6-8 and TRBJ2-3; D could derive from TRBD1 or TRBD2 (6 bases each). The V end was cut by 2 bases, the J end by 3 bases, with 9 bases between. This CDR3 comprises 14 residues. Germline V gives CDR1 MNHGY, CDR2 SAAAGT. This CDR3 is CASSYGGPTDTQYF. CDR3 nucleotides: TGTGCCAGCAGTTACGGGGGGCCTACAGATACGCAGTATTTT.